One and the same sample provided the 22 T cell receptor beta chains below, sequenced in a study of T-cell reconstitution after alpha-beta-depleted transplantation in children. Unique molecular identifiers featured in how the TCRbeta library was prepared. Each CDR3 protein is one row after TCRdb ran MiXCR on the PCR reads. The sample holds about 980,000 distinct CDR3 sequences, roughly 29% seen once. The sample was PBMCs, mostly from graft donor cells, taken 360 days after TCRalphabeta/CD19-depleted stem cell transplant. These TCRs come from a boy under two years old who had a stem cell transplant for SCID, so the T cells may come from the graft donor.

V is TRBV7-2 and J is TRBJ2-3; 7 bases agree with TRBD2. Trimming at V came to 0 bases and at J to 2 bases, leaving 5 bases not matched to a gene. The CDR3 covers 16 residues. Germline lookup yields CDR1 SGHTA and CDR2 FQGNSA. CDR3 bases: TGTGCCAGCAGCTTAGCTCGGACTAGTTCCACAGATACGCAGTATTTT. As protein: CASSLARTSSTDTQYF.

The table lists this clonotype with a few counts. The chain recombines TRBV6-1 with TRBJ1-2; D is uncertain. V lost 2 bases to trimming and J lost 7 bases, with 14 bases between them. Germline V gene lookup returns CDR1 MNHNS and CDR2 SASEGT. The CDR3 sequence is 14 residues long. The CDR3 region is CASSERGGSRGYTF. DNA of the CDR3: TGTGCCAGCAGTGAAAGAGGTGGCAGCCGTGGCTACACCTTC.

This rearrangement joins TRBV20-1 to TRBJ2-7; 9 bases align to TRBD1. The germline CDR1 and CDR2 sequences are DFQATT and SNEGSKA (reference sequence). With 5 bases clipped from V and 5 bases from J, the junction kept 7 bases outside the gene matches. CDR3 length equals 13 residues. The CDR3 nucleotides are TGCAGTGCTTCCCGACAGGGGGGGAACGAGCAGTACTTC. It yields the protein CSASRQGGNEQYF.

This chain uses TRBV12-5 with TRBJ2-2, with 7 positions matching TRBD1. In germline, CDR1 is LGHNT, CDR2 FRNRAP. The CDR3 totals 16 residues. Trimming cost V 6 bases and J 3 bases; bases outside gene matches: 10. The CDR3 reads CASGAGQVAYTGELFF. As DNA, the CDR3 is TGTGCTAGTGGCGCCGGACAGGTGGCGTACACCGGGGAGCTGTTTTTT.

The chain is built from TRBV29-1 and TRBJ1-1; 9 bases are shared with TRBD1. This CDR3 spans 12 amino acids. The trim removed 6 bases at V and 5 bases at J, leaving 4 bases unmatched. The V gene's germline CDR1 is SQVTM and CDR2 ANQGSEA. In nucleotides, the CDR3 is TGCAGCGTACAGGGGGCGCGAACTGAAGCTTTCTTT. Residues: CSVQGARTEAFF.

This chain uses TRBV9 with TRBJ2-3, with D perhaps TRBD2 (5 bases). The CDR3 is 17 amino acids. CDR1 is SGDLS, CDR2 YYNGEE, per germline. The ends were cut back, 1 base at V and 1 base at J, with 16 bases in the middle. The CDR3 DNA follows: TGTGCCAGCAGCGTACTTCGGGGTGGTGGGCGCACAGATACGCAGTATTTT. This sequence encodes CASSVLRGGGRTDTQYF.

The V call is TRBV6-5, the J call TRBJ2-1; D remains unclear. The CDR3 totals 13 residues. Trimming cost V 4 bases and J 5 bases, with 9 bases left between them. CDR1 and CDR2 (germline): MNHEY, SVGAGI. The CDR3 region is CASSWIPDNEQFF. In DNA form, the CDR3 reads TGTGCCAGCAGTTGGATTCCAGACAATGAGCAGTTCTTC.

The chain joins TRBV12-3 or TRBV12-4 to TRBJ2-3, with 8 positions matching TRBD1. This CDR3 comprises 15 residues. V shed 5 bases, J shed 6 bases, and the junction held 10 bases outside the gene matches. CDR3 sequence (DNA): TGTGCCAGCAGTCCTGGACAGGGTAAGAGGGATACGCAGTATTTT. It specifies CASSPGQGKRDTQYF.

This chain joins TRBV29-1 and TRBJ2-1, with unresolved D. Between the trimmed V and J ends, which lost 5 bases and 14 bases, there was a span of 13 bases. Germline CDR1 and CDR2: SQVTM and ANQGSEA. The CDR3 loop spans 10 amino acids. The CDR3: CSVPGRLEFF. CDR3 nucleotide sequence: TGCAGCGTTCCGGGCCGATTGGAGTTCTTC.

This rearrangement joins TRBV6-2 or TRBV6-3 to TRBJ2-5, with a weak D call TRBD2 (5 bases). Germline V gives CDR1 MNHEY, CDR2 SVGEGT. CDR3 length equals 15 residues. V was trimmed by 6 bases and J by 4 bases, leaving 18 bases between them. The CDR3, as DNA: TGTGCCAGCAGGCGCCTAGGAGGCTGGGGAGAGACCCAGTACTTC. Translating it yields CASRRLGGWGETQYF.

The rearrangement uses TRBV11-1 and TRBJ2-1, with no clear D. This CDR3 comprises 21 residues. Trimming left V 2 bases short and J 2 bases short, with 28 bases between. Germline V gives CDR1 SGHAT, CDR2 FQDESV (reference sequence). CDR3: CASSLFLYTGANKLPYNEQFF. The DNA of the CDR3 is TGTGCCAGCAGCTTATTTCTATATACGGGCGCGAACAAACTACCCTACAATGAGCAGTTCTTC.

The chain recombines TRBV12-3 or TRBV12-4 with TRBJ2-6; possible D gene TRBD1, 6 bases. The CDR3 extends over 16 amino acids. V lost 8 bases and J lost 0, with 14 bases in between. In nucleotides, the CDR3 is TGTGCCAGCGGGCAGGGGCCCCTCTCTGGGGCCAACGTCCTGACTTTC. It codes for CASGQGPLSGANVLTF.

V usage is TRBV7-8 and J usage is TRBJ2-6, with 8 nucleotides matching TRBD1. Germline lookup yields CDR1 SGHVS and CDR2 FQNEAQ. Germline trimming cut 0 bases from V and 0 bases from J; bases unmatched to any gene: 10. The CDR3 has 20 residues. CDR3 loop: CASSLARDRGKDSGANVLTF. DNA for the CDR3: TGTGCCAGCAGCTTAGCCCGAGACAGGGGCAAGGACTCTGGGGCCAACGTCCTGACTTTC.

This clonotype turned up a few times. This chain connects TRBV7-9 to TRBJ2-2; D is ambiguous. V was cut by 5 bases and J by 0 bases, with 13 bases left in between. Germline V gene data show CDR1 as SEHNR and CDR2 as FQNEAQ (reference sequence). CDR3 length: 16 amino acids. The CDR3 DNA sequence: TGTGCCAGCAGCCCGCCCGGACCCCCGAACACCGGGGAGCTGTTTTTT. Amino acids: CASSPPGPPNTGELFF.

The chain recombines TRBV27 with TRBJ1-1; D unresolved. The CDR3 contains 13 residues. Trimming took 0 bases from V and 4 from J, leaving 6 bases between them. The germline CDR1 and CDR2 sequences are MNHEY and SMNVEV (reference sequence). In DNA, the CDR3 is TGTGCCAGCAGTTTATCGCCGTCCACTGAAGCTTTCTTT. Protein sequence: CASSLSPSTEAFF.

On this clonotype: The CDR3 does not end in the conserved phenylalanine or tryptophan, so this is likely a read error. J is TRBJ2-5 and V is TRBV24-1; TRBD1 aligns across 7 bases. In germline, CDR1 is KGHDR, CDR2 SFDVKD. The CDR3 covers 16 residues. With V trimmed by 2 bases and J by 5 bases, 10 bases remained unmatched. CDR3 protein: CATSDWGKGAKETQYL. CDR3 coding DNA: TGTGCCACCAGTGATTGGGGCAAGGGGGCGAAGGAGACCCAGTACTTG.

This rearrangement joins TRBV29-1 to TRBJ1-1, with 8 bases aligning to TRBD1. Germline CDR1 and CDR2: SQVTM and ANQGSEA. The CDR3 consists of 12 residues. With V trimmed by 8 bases and J by 6 bases, 8 bases remained unmatched. The CDR3 coding sequence is TGCAGCTCAGGGGGCGCAGGGGCTGAAGCTTTCTTT. It encodes CSSGGAGAEAFF.

This sequence joins TRBV24-1 and TRBJ2-2; D is perhaps TRBD1 or TRBD2 (5 bases each). The germline V and J ends were trimmed by 1 base and 4 bases, with 9 bases remaining between them. The CDR3 consists of 15 residues. Germline V lookup: CDR1 KGHDR, CDR2 SFDVKD. The CDR3 DNA sequence: TGTGCCACCAGTGATTTCCCAGGGAGCACCGGGGAGCTGTTTTTT. Its translation is CATSDFPGSTGELFF.

The rearrangement joins TRBV12-3 or TRBV12-4 to TRBJ2-6, with D possibly matching TRBD1 (6 bases). CDR3 size: 17 residues. V lost 6 bases to trimming and J lost 1 base, with 16 bases between them. CDR3 sequence (DNA): TGTGCCAGCAGCGCCGCACAGGGCTTGTCTGGGGCCAACGTCCTGACTTTC. Encoded protein: CASSAAQGLSGANVLTF.

This clonotype was detected a few times. V usage is TRBV25-1 and J usage is TRBJ2-6; 10 bases are shared with TRBD1. Germline V lookup: CDR1 MGHDK, CDR2 SYGVNS. Trimming took 6 bases from V and 2 from J; bases not matched to a gene: 7. The CDR3 has 17 residues. CDR3 residues: CASRPGQGLPGANVLTF. CDR3 coding DNA: TGTGCCAGCAGGCCGGGACAGGGGCTCCCTGGGGCCAACGTCCTGACTTTC.

The chain recombines TRBV5-5 with TRBJ1-1; D is unclear. The CDR3 spans 15 residues. V was pared by 5 bases and J by 1 base, with 15 bases between. CDR1 SGHKS and CDR2 YYEKEE come from the germline V gene (reference sequence). This CDR3 reads CASRSGETRNTEAFF. The CDR3 nucleotides read TGTGCCAGCAGATCTGGGGAGACAAGGAACACTGAAGCTTTCTTT. Based on the CDR3 plus reference TRBV5-5 and TRBJ1-1, the full variable domain is DAGVTQSPTHLIKTRGQQVTLRCSPISGHKSVSWYQQVLGQGPQFIFQYYEKEERGRGNFPDRFSARQFPNYSSELNVNALLLGDSALYLCASRSGETRNTEAFFGQGTRLTVV.

This clonotype was seen only a few times. The chain links TRBV4-2 to TRBJ2-3; D gene uncertain. V lost 2 bases, J lost 3 bases, and 21 bases lay in between. The CDR3 extends over 18 amino acids. Germline CDR1 is LGHNA and CDR2 is YNFKEQ. For the CDR3, the DNA is TGTGCCAGCAGCCAACACCCGGGCGTACAAAGGATTACAGATACGCAGTATTTT. It specifies CASSQHPGVQRITDTQYF.